This T cell receptor beta chain was sequenced during a study of cytomegalovirus exposure and HLA in healthy donors. This CDR3 is built from 14 residues. Looked up from germline, CDR1 is GTSNPN and CDR2 is SVGIG (reference sequence). V trimming: 0 bases; J trimming: 2 bases; junction bases outside the gene matches: 0. Comment on this clone: What it binds is unknown.

The PCR was carried out with 60 Vbeta primers and 13 Jbeta primers. Assay: immunoSEQ multiplex PCR; the TCRdb copy retains only in-frame clones and omits some. The table lists more than 95,000 clones, around 86% of them singletons. General observations from the study: Several of the most significant clusters appeared linked to common viral pathogens, based on a later analysis. Diagnosis of cytomegalovirus status made by the classifier reportedly showed high specificity and sensitivity. The study designated 150 to 200 TCR beta chains cytomegalovirus-associated.

Sequencing used PBMCs. This chain links TRBV30 with TRBJ1-2; 10 bases are a match to TRBD1. The clonotype originates from a woman aged 25 to 39 in good health and CMV-seronegative. The CDR3 nucleotides read TGTGCCTGGAGTGTGACAGGGGGCAACTATGGCTACACCTTC. Encoded protein: CAWSVTGGNYGYTF.